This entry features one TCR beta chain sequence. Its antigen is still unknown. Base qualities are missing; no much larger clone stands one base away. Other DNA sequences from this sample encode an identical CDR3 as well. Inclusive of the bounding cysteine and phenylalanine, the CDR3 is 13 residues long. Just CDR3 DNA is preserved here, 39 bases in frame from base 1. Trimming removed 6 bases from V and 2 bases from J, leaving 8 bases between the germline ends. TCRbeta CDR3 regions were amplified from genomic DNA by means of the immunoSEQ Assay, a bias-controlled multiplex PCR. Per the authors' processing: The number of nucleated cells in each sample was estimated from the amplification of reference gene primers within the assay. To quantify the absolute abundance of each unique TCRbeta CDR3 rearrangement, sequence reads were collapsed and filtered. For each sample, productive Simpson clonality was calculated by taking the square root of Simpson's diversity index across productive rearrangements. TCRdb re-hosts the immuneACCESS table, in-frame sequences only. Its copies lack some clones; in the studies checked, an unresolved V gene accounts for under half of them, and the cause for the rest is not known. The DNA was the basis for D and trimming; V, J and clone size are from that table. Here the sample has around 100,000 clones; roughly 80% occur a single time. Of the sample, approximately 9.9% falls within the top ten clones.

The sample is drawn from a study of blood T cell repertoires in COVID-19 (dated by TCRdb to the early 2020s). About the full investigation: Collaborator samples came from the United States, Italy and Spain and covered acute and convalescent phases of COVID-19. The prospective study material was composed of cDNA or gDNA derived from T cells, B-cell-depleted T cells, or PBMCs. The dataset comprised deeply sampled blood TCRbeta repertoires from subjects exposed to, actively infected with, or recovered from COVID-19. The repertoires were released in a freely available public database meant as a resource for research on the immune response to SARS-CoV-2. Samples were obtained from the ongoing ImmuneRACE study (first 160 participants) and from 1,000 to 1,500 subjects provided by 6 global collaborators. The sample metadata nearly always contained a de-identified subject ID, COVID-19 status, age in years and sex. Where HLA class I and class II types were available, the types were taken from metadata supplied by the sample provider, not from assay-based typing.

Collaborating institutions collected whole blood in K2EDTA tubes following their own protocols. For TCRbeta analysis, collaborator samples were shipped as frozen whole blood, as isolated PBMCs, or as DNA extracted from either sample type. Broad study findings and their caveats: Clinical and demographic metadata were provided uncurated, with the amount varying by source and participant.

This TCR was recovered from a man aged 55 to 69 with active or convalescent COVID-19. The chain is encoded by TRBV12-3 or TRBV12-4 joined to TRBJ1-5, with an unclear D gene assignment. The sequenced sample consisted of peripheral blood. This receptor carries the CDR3 CASRREGNQPQHF. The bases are TGTGCCAGCAGGAGGGAAGGCAATCAGCCCCAGCATTTT.